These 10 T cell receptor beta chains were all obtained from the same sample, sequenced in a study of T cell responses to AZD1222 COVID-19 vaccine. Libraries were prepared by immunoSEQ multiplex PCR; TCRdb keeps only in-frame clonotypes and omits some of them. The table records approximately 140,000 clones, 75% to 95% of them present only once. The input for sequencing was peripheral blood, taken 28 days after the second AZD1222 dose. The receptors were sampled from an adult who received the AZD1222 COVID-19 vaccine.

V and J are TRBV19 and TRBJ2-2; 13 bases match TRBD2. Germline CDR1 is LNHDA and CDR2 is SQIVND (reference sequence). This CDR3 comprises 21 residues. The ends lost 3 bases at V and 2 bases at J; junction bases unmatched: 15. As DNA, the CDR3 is TGTGCCAGTAGTATTATAACCATAGGACTAGCGGGAGAGGGCAACACCGGGGAGCTGTTTTTT. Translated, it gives CASSIITIGLAGEGNTGELFF.

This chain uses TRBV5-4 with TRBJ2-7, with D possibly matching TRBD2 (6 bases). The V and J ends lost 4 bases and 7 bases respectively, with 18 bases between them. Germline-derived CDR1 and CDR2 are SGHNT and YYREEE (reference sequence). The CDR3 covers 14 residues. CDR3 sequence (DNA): TGTGCCAGCAGCCTACGACTAGGTTCGGGTGAGCAGTACTTC. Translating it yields CASSLRLGSGEQYF.

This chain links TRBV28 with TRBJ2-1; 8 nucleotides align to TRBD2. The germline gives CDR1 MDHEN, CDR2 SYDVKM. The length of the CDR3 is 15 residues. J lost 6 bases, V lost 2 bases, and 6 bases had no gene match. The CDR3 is CASSLPAGAPNEQFF. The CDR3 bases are TGTGCCAGCAGTTTACCAGCGGGGGCCCCCAATGAGCAGTTCTTC. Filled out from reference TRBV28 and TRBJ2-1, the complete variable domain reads DVKVTQSSRYLVKRTGEKVFLECVQDMDHENMFWYRQDPGLGLRLIYFSYDVKMKEKGDIPEGYSVSREKKERFSLILESASTNQTSMYLCASSLPAGAPNEQFFGPGTRLTVL.

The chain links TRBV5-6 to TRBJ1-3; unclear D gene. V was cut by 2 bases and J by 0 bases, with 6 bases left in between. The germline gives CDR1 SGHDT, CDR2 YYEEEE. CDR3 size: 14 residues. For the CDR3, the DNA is TGTGCCAGCAGCTTTGGAGACTCTGGAAACACCATATATTTT. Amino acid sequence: CASSFGDSGNTIYF. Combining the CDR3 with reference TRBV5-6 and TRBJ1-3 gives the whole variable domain DAGVTQSPTHLIKTRGQQVTLRCSPKSGHDTVSWYQQALGQGPQFIFQYYEEEERQRGNFPDRFSGHQFPNYSSELNVNALLLGDSALYLCASSFGDSGNTIYFGEGSWLTVV.

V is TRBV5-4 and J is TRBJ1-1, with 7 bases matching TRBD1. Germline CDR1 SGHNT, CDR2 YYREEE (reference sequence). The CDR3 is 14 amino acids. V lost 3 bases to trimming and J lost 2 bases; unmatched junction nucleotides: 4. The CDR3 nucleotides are TGTGCCAGCAGCTCGACAGGGATCAACACTGAAGCTTTCTTT. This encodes CASSSTGINTEAFF.

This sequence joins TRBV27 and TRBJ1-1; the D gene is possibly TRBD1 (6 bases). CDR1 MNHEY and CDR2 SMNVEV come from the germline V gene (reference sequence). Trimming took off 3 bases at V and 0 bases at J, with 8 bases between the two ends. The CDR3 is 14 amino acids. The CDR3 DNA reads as TGTGCCAGCAGTTTCCAGGGGCTGAACACTGAAGCTTTCTTT. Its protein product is CASSFQGLNTEAFF.

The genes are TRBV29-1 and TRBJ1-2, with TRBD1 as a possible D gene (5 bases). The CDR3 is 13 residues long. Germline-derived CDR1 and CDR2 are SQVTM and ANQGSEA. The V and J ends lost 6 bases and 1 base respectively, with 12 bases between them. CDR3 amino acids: CSVTDSFNYGYTF. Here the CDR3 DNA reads TGCAGCGTCACCGACAGTTTTAACTATGGCTACACCTTC.

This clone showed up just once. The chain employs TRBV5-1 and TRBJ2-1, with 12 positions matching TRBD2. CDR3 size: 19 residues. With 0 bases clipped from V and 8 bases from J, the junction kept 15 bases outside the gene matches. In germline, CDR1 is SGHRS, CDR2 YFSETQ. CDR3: CASSLALAGGSPLMDEQFF. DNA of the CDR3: TGCGCCAGCAGCTTGGCACTAGCGGGAGGATCCCCCCTCATGGATGAGCAGTTCTTC.

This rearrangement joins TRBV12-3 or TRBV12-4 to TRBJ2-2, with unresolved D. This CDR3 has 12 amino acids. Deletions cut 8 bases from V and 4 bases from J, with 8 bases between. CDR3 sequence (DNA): TGTGCCAGCTTCCCTAGCACCGGGGAGCTGTTTTTT. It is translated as CASFPSTGELFF.

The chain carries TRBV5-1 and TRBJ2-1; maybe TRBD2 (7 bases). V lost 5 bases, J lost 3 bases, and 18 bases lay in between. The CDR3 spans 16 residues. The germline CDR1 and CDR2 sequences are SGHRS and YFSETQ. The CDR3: CASSMRGGGLYNEQFF. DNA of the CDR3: TGCGCCAGCAGTATGAGGGGCGGGGGCCTCTACAATGAGCAGTTCTTC.